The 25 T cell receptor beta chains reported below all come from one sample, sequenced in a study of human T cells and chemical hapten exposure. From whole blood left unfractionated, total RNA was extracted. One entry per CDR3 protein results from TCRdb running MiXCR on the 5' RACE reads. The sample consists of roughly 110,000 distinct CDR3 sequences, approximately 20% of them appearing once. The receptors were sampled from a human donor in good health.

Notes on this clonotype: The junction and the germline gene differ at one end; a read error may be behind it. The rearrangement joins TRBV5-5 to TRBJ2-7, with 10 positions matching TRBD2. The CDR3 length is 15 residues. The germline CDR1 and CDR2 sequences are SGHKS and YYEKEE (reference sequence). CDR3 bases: TGCGCCAGCAGCTTGAGCGGGAGGGCCGGGAACGAGCAGTACTTC. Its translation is CASSLSGRAGNEQYF. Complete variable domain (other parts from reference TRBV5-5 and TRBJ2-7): DAGVTQSPTHLIKTRGQQVTLRCSPISGHKSVSWYQQVLGQGPQFIFQYYEKEERGRGNFPDRFSARQFPNYSSELNVNALLLGDSALYLCASSLSGRAGNEQYFGPGTRLTVT.

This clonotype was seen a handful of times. CDR3 bases: TGTGCCTGGAGCGCCCCCCCCGGGGAGCTGTTTTTT. Its translation: CAWSAPPGELFF. This chain joins TRBV30 and TRBJ2-2; D not resolved. The germline CDR1 and CDR2 sequences are GTSNPN and SVGIG (reference sequence). Between the trimmed V and J ends, which lost 3 bases and 6 bases, there was a span of 8 bases. This CDR3 contains 12 residues.

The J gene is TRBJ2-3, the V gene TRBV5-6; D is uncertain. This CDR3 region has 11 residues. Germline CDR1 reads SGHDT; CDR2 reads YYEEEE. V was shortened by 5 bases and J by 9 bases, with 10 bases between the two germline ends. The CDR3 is CASSFERTQYF. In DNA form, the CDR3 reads TGTGCCAGCAGTTTCGAGAGGACGCAGTATTTT.

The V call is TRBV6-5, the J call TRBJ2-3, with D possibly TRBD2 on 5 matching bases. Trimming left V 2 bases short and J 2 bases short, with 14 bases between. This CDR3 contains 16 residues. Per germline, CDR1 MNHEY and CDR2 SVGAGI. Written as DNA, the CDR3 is TGTGCCAGCAGTTACAGCGCGGGTCCAACCACAGATACGCAGTATTTT. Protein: CASSYSAGPTTDTQYF.

CDR3 sequence: CASSHGGANNQPQHF. The CDR3 nucleotides are TGTGCCAGCAGCCATGGGGGGGCGAACAATCAGCCCCAGCATTTT. The chain combines TRBV16 with TRBJ1-5, with D possibly matching TRBD1 (6 bases). The germline V and J ends were trimmed by 3 bases and 3 bases, with 12 bases remaining between them. This CDR3 region has 15 residues. The germline CDR1 and CDR2 sequences are KGHSY and FQNENV. Filled out from reference TRBV16 and TRBJ1-5, the complete variable domain reads GEEVAQTPKHLVRGEGQKAKLYCAPIKGHSYVFWYQQVLKNEFKFLISFQNENVFDETGMPKERFSAKCLPNSPCSLEIQATKLEDSAVYFCASSHGGANNQPQHFGDGTRLSIL.

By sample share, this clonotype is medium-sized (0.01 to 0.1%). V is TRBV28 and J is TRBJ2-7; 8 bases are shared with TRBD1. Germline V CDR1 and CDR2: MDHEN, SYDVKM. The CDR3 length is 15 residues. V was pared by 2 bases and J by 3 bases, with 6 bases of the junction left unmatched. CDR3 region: CASSLGGTGVYEQYF. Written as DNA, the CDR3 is TGTGCCAGCAGTTTAGGTGGGACAGGAGTCTACGAGCAGTACTTC.

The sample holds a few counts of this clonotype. CDR3 nucleotide sequence: TGTGCCAGCAGTTTGGGCGGGGATGCTGAAGCTTTCTTT. Protein product: CASSLGGDAEAFF. The rearrangement links TRBV6-1 to TRBJ1-1; D unresolved. V dropped 5 bases and J dropped 6 bases, with 13 bases sitting between them. CDR3 length: 13 residues. Germline assignment: CDR1 MNHNS and CDR2 SASEGT.

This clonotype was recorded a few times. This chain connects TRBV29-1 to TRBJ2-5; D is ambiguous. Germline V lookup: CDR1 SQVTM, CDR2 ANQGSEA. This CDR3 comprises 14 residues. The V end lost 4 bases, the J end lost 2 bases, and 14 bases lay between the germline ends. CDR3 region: CSVGPERRQETQYF. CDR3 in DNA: TGCAGCGTTGGCCCCGAGAGAAGGCAAGAGACCCAGTACTTC.

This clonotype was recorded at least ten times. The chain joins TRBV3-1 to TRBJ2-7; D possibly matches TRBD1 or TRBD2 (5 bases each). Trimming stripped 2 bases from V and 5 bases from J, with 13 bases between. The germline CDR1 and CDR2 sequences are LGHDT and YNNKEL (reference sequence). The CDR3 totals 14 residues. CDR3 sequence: CASSQSGTPNEQYF. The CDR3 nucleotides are TGTGCCAGCAGCCAATCCGGGACGCCTAACGAGCAGTACTTC.

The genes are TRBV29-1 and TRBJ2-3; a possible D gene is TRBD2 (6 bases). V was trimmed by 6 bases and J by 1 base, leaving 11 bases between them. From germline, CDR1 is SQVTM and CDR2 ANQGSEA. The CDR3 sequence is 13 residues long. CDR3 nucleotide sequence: TGCAGCGTCGCCGGGACTCGCACAGATACGCAGTATTTT. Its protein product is CSVAGTRTDTQYF.

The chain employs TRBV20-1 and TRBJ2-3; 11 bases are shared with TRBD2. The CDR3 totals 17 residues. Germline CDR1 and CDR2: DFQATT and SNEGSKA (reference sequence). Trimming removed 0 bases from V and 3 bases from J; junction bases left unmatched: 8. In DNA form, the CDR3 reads TGCAGTGCTAGAGATACTAGCGGGAGAAGGTTGACAGATACGCAGTATTTT. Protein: CSARDTSGRRLTDTQYF.

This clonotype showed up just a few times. Written as DNA, the CDR3 is TGTGCCAGCAGTTGGCCAGGCTATCAGCCCCAGCATTTT. Encoded protein: CASSWPGYQPQHF. The chain couples TRBV28 to TRBJ1-5, with D hard to call. The V end lost 4 bases, the J end lost 5 bases, and 9 bases lay between the germline ends. This CDR3 is built from 13 residues. Germline V lookup: CDR1 MDHEN, CDR2 SYDVKM.

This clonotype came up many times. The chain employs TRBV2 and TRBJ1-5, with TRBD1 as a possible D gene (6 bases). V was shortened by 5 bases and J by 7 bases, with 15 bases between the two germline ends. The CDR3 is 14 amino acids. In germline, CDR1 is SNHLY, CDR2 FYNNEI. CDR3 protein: CASSRGGREQPQHF. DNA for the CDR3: TGTGCCAGCAGTCGTGGGGGGCGGGAGCAGCCCCAGCATTTT.

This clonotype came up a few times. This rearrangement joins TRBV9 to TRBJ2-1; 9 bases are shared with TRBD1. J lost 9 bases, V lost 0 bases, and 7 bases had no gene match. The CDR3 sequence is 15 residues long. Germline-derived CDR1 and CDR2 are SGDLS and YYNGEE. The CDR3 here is CASSVEGQGTSEQFF. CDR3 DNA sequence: TGTGCCAGCAGCGTAGAGGGACAGGGAACAAGTGAGCAGTTCTTC.

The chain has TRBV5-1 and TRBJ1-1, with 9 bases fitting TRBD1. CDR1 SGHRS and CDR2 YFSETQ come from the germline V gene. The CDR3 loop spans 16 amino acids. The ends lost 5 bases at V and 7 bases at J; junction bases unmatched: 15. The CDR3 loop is CASRRTTGGRRIEAFF. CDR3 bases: TGCGCCAGCAGGCGAACCACAGGGGGCCGGCGCATTGAAGCTTTCTTT.

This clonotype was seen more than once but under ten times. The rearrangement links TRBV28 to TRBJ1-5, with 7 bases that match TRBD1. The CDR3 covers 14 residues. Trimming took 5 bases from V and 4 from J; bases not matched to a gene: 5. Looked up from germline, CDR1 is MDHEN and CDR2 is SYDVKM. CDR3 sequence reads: CASSVDRSNQPQHF. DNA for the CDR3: TGTGCCAGCAGTGTGGACAGGAGTAATCAGCCCCAGCATTTT.

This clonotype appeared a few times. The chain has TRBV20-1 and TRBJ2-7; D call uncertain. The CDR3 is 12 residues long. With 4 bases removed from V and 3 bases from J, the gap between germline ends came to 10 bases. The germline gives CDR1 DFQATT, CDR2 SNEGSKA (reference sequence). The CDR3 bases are TGCAGTGCTATCCTCGGCGGCTACGAGCAGTACTTC. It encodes CSAILGGYEQYF.

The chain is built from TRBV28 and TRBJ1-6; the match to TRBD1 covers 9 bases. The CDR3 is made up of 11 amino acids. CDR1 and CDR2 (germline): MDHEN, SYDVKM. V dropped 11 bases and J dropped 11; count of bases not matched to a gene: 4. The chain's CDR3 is CAGGQGTPLHF. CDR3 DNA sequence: TGTGCCGGCGGACAGGGGACACCCCTCCACTTT.

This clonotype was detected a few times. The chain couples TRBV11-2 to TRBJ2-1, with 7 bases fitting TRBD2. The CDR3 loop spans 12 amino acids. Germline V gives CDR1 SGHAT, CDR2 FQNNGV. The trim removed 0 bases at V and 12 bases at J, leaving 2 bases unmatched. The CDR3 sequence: CASSLDGGGQFF. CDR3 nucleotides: TGTGCCAGCAGCTTAGACGGCGGGGGGCAGTTCTTC.

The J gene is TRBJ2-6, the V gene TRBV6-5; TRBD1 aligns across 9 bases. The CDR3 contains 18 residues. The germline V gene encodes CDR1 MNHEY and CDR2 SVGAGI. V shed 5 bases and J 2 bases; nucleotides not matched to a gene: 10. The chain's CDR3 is CASSRGTGMGAGANVLTF. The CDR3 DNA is TGTGCCAGCAGTCGGGGGACAGGGATGGGGGCTGGGGCCAACGTCCTGACTTTC.

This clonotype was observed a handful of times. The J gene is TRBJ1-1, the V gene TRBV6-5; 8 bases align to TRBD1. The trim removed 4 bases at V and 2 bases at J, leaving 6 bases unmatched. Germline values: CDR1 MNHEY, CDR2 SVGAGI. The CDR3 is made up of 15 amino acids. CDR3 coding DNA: TGTGCCAGCAGTTTTCAGGGGGCGCGCAACACTGAAGCTTTCTTT. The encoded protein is CASSFQGARNTEAFF.

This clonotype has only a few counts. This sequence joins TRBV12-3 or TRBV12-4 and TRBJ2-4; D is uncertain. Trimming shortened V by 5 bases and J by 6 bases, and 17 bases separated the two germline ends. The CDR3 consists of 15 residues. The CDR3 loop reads CASSRGGILGNIQYF. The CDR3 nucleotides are TGTGCCAGCAGTCGAGGTGGAATTCTAGGAAACATTCAGTACTTC.

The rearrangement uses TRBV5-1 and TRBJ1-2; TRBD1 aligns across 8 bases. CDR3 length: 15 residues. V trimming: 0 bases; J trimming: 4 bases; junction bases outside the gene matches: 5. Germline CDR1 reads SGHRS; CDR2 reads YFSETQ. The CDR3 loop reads CASSLGTGNSYGYTF. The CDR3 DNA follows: TGCGCCAGCAGCTTGGGGACAGGGAATTCCTATGGCTACACCTTC.

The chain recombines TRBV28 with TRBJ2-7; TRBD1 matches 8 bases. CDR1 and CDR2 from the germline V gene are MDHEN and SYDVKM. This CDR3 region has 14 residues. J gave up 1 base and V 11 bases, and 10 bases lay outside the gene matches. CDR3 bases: TGTGCCTCAGAGGGGCAGGGGGCTTCCTACGAGCAGTACTTC. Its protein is CASEGQGASYEQYF.

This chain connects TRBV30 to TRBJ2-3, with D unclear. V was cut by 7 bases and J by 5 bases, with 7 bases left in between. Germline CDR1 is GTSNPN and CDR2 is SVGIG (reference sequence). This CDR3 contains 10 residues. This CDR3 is CALKGDTQYF. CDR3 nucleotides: TGTGCCTTAAAGGGAGATACGCAGTATTTT.